Presented here are 2 T cell receptor beta chains from one specimen sequenced in a study of response to subunit inactivated influenza vaccine. TCRdb redid the calling of the RT-PCR reads with MiXCR, one entry per CDR3 protein. The data contain about 540,000 distinct CDR3 sequences, under 30% of them singletons. In addition, the sample was reused for a study of T cells expressing NK-cell markers. That investigation notes: TCR beta cDNA was made by 5'RACE template switching with UMIs.

Sequencing used CD4+ T cells sorted from PBMCs, obtained 12 days after vaccination. The origin of the receptors is a man in his forties or fifties who received an inactivated influenza vaccine.

The table lists this clonotype with a few counts. The chain couples TRBV5-1 to TRBJ2-2; D is ambiguous. This CDR3 spans 15 amino acids. Germline assignment: CDR1 SGHRS and CDR2 YFSETQ. V was trimmed by 0 bases and J by 4 bases, leaving 10 bases between them. The CDR3 reads CASSLVVGSTGELFF. CDR3 nucleotide sequence: TGCGCCAGCAGCTTGGTAGTGGGTAGCACCGGGGAGCTGTTTTTT.

This clonotype was picked up a small number of times. CDR3 sequence (DNA): TGTGCCAGCAGCCGACTAGCGGGGGGGACTAGCACAGATACGCAGTATTTT. Translating gives CASSRLAGGTSTDTQYF. The chain is built from TRBV6-1 and TRBJ2-3, with 14 bases lining up with TRBD2. The CDR3 is 17 amino acids. With 6 bases clipped from V and 0 bases from J, the junction kept 5 bases outside the gene matches. The germline CDR1 and CDR2 sequences are MNHNS and SASEGT.